The TCR beta chain under discussion was sequenced for a study of shared clonotypes between healthy human individuals. Genomic DNA belonging to each subset was distributed in equal measure over several immunoSEQ plates. Clones were sequenced by immunoSEQ multiplex PCR, and TCRdb holds only the in-frame ones, with some missing. The data contain hundreds of thousands of clones, about 96% of them seen just once; the ten biggest clones take up about 0.064%. Germline CDR1 reads MGHRA; CDR2 reads YSYEKL. Trimming pared 4 bases from V and 5 bases from J, leaving 14 bases between. The CDR3 has 14 residues. The chain employs TRBV4-1 and TRBJ2-5; D is uncertain. The clonotype originates from a woman under 40 in good health. The source material was naive CD4+ T cells sorted from blood. Regarding subset: CD45RA+ positively selected. DNA of the CDR3: TGCGCCAGCAGCCTAGGCTTCGCCGGGGAGACCCAGTACTTC. It encodes CASSLGFAGETQYF.